These 4 T cell receptor beta chains were all obtained from the same sample, sequenced in a study of blood T cell repertoires in COVID-19. Measured with immunoSEQ multiplex PCR; TCRdb has only the in-frame clones, and not every one. The repertoire consists of 200,000 to 250,000 clones, with 65% to 85% occurring once and the leading ten covering around 6.5%. Sequences were obtained from PBMCs or T cells enriched from blood (not recorded which). These receptors all come from a woman in her thirties or forties who had recovered from COVID-19.

This rearrangement joins TRBV2 to TRBJ2-5; TRBD2 agrees at 8 bases. Losses at the gene ends were 3 bases for V and 5 bases for J; bases not matched to a gene: 5. CDR3 size: 14 residues. CDR1 SNHLY and CDR2 FYNNEI come from the germline V gene. The CDR3 sequence: CASSDGRAGETQYF. In nucleotides, the CDR3 is TGTGCCAGCAGTGACGGGAGGGCCGGGGAGACCCAGTACTTC.

The chain employs TRBV27 and TRBJ2-5; D unresolved. Germline V gene sequence: CDR1 MNHEY, CDR2 SMNVEV (reference sequence). Trimming took 2 bases from V and 1 from J, leaving 11 bases between them. CDR3 length: 15 residues. The CDR3 is CASSLSVTAQETQYF. The CDR3 bases are TGTGCCAGCAGTTTAAGTGTCACAGCCCAAGAGACCCAGTACTTC.

The V call is TRBV4-3, the J call TRBJ1-4; possibly TRBD1 for D (6 bases). The CDR3 is made up of 15 amino acids. V lost 2 bases and J lost 8, with 15 bases in between. CDR1 and CDR2 (germline): LGHNA, YSLEER. CDR3 sequence (DNA): TGCGCCAGCAGCCAACGTTCGGGGGGCCGGGAAAAACTGTTTTTT. It translates to CASSQRSGGREKLFF.

V usage is TRBV28 and J usage is TRBJ2-1; D is possibly TRBD1 (5 bases). CDR3 length: 16 amino acids. Trimming pared 2 bases from V and 0 bases from J, leaving 11 bases between. Germline CDR1 and CDR2: MDHEN and SYDVKM. This chain's CDR3 is CASSLIQASSYNEQFF. The CDR3 region has the DNA TGTGCCAGCAGTTTAATACAGGCGAGCTCCTACAATGAGCAGTTCTTC.